Presented here are 27 T cell receptor beta chains from one specimen sequenced in a study of radiotherapy plus CTLA-4 blockade in lung cancer. The assay was immunoSEQ multiplex PCR, and TCRdb's table has in-frame clones only and misses some. The repertoire holds roughly 78,000 clones, with more than 75% as singletons. Specimen: peripheral blood, collected from a patient treated with radiotherapy plus ipilimumab. These receptors were taken from a human donor with non-small cell lung cancer who had a complete response to radiotherapy plus ipilimumab.

The V gene is TRBV5-4, the J gene TRBJ2-3; weak D call: TRBD2 (7 bases). The V end was cut by 4 bases, the J end by 6 bases, with 24 bases between. CDR3 length equals 17 residues. Germline CDR1 reads SGHNT; CDR2 reads YYREEE (reference sequence). The CDR3 DNA reads TGTGCCAGCAGCCCGCCGTTTGCGGGGGCCTATGGGGATACGCAGTATTTT. Protein: CASSPPFAGAYGDTQYF.

This chain joins TRBV30 and TRBJ2-7; tentative D call: TRBD1 (6 bases). Deletions cut 0 bases from V and 3 bases from J, with 15 bases between. CDR3 size: 15 residues. Germline lookup yields CDR1 GTSNPN and CDR2 SVGIG (reference sequence). The CDR3 DNA reads as TGTGCCTGGAGTGTACTGACAGGACCGTTCTACGAGCAGTACTTC. Protein sequence: CAWSVLTGPFYEQYF.

The chain carries TRBV29-1 and TRBJ2-3; tentative D call: TRBD1 (6 bases). Deletions cut 1 base from V and 2 bases from J, with 16 bases between. The CDR3 sequence is 16 residues long. Germline V gene sequence: CDR1 SQVTM, CDR2 ANQGSEA. CDR3 nucleotide sequence: TGCAGCGTTGAAGGCGGTGAGACAGGAGTCACAGATACGCAGTATTTT. Translated, it gives CSVEGGETGVTDTQYF.

The rearrangement uses TRBV5-6 and TRBJ1-1; maybe TRBD1 (5 bases). The CDR3 covers 15 residues. The germline CDR1 and CDR2 sequences are SGHDT and YYEEEE. Trimming shortened V by 4 bases and J by 3 bases, and 16 bases separated the two germline ends. The CDR3 DNA reads TGTGCCAGCAGCAAAGTCGGAGGGGCGGACACTGAAGCTTTCTTT. Translating gives CASSKVGGADTEAFF.

Only one count was recorded for this clone. The rearrangement links TRBV28 to TRBJ2-4; TRBD2 matches at 12 bases. V shed 6 bases, J shed 7 bases, and the junction held 4 bases outside the gene matches. The CDR3 is 14 amino acids. Germline-derived CDR1 and CDR2 are MDHEN and SYDVKM. CDR3 sequence (DNA): TGTGCCAGCAGGCCAGGACTAGCGGGGAACATTCAGTACTTC. Translating gives CASRPGLAGNIQYF.

J is TRBJ2-3 and V is TRBV14, with D perhaps matching TRBD1 (6 bases). Deletions cut 5 bases from V and 4 bases from J, with 10 bases between. Germline CDR1 and CDR2: SGHDN and FVKESK. There are 13 residues in the CDR3. CDR3 sequence reads: CASSSQGPDTQYF. In DNA, the CDR3 is TGTGCCAGCAGCTCACAGGGTCCAGATACGCAGTATTTT.

The genes are TRBV15 and TRBJ1-2; 7 bases are shared with TRBD1. Germline CDR1 is LNHNV and CDR2 is YYDKDF (reference sequence). With 5 bases clipped from V and 4 bases from J, the junction kept 7 bases outside the gene matches. CDR3 length equals 14 residues. CDR3 region: CATSEGAGLYGYTF. As DNA, the CDR3 is TGTGCCACCAGCGAGGGGGCAGGGCTCTATGGCTACACCTTC.

V gene TRBV7-6 combines with J gene TRBJ2-1, with D maybe TRBD1 (6 bases). From germline, CDR1 is SGHVS and CDR2 FNYEAQ. V dropped 1 base and J dropped 7 bases, with 14 bases sitting between them. The CDR3 covers 15 residues. In DNA, the CDR3 is TGTGCCAGCAGCTTAGTCCCAGGGGCCCAGAATGAGCAGTTCTTC. Its protein product is CASSLVPGAQNEQFF.

The chain couples TRBV7-8 to TRBJ2-3; possible D gene TRBD2, 6 bases. The germline CDR1 and CDR2 sequences are SGHVS and FQNEAQ. The CDR3 is made up of 15 amino acids. V was clipped by 1 base and J by 3 bases, with 11 bases between them. The CDR3 region has the DNA TGTGCCAGCAGCTTAGGGCGCGGGGTAACAGATACGCAGTATTTT. Translation: CASSLGRGVTDTQYF.

The rearrangement links TRBV9 to TRBJ2-1; possibly TRBD2 for D (6 bases). With 4 bases removed from V and 4 bases from J, the gap between germline ends came to 12 bases. Germline assignment: CDR1 SGDLS and CDR2 YYNGEE. This CDR3 is 14 amino acids long. The CDR3 reads CASSFGGTYNEQFF. The CDR3 DNA sequence: TGTGCCAGCAGCTTCGGAGGGACTTACAATGAGCAGTTCTTC.

This clone was detected a few times. The V call is TRBV7-8, the J call TRBJ2-3; D is unclear. The V end was cut by 5 bases, the J end by 5 bases, with 11 bases between. CDR1 and CDR2 from the germline V gene are SGHVS and FQNEAQ. The CDR3 consists of 13 residues. DNA for the CDR3: TGTGCCAGCAGCCCCCCAAGGGAAGATACGCAGTATTTT. Translated: CASSPPREDTQYF.

The chain uses TRBV18 and TRBJ2-3, with D unclear. This CDR3 is 15 amino acids long. V lost 0 bases, J lost 6 bases, and 13 bases lay in between. CDR1 is KGHSH and CDR2 is LQKENI in the germline V gene. CDR3 nucleotides: TGTGCCAGCTCACCACCCAGCGTAGGTTCCGATACGCAGTATTTT. Protein sequence: CASSPPSVGSDTQYF.

This chain connects TRBV12-5 to TRBJ1-3; D gene ambiguous. The V end lost 6 bases, the J end lost 4 bases, and 16 bases lay between the germline ends. The CDR3 covers 15 residues. CDR1 is LGHNT and CDR2 is FRNRAP in the germline V gene. Written as DNA, the CDR3 is TGTGCTAGTGGCCCTCCCGGGGTATCAGGAAACACCATATATTTT. Its translation is CASGPPGVSGNTIYF.

The chain has TRBV7-9 and TRBJ2-7; maybe TRBD1 (6 bases). Trimming pared 1 base from V and 0 bases from J, leaving 10 bases between. The length of the CDR3 is 15 residues. Germline V gene sequence: CDR1 SEHNR, CDR2 FQNEAQ (reference sequence). In nucleotides, the CDR3 is TGTGCCAGCAGCTTAGATGGGGGCACCTCCTACGAGCAGTACTTC. Its protein product is CASSLDGGTSYEQYF. The variable domain in full, with the rest retrieved from reference TRBV7-9 and TRBJ2-7, is DTGVSQNPRHKITKRGQNVTFRCDPISEHNRLYWYRQTLGQGPEFLTYFQNEAQLEKSRLLSDRFSAERPKGSFSTLEIQRTEQGDSAMYLCASSLDGGTSYEQYFGPGTRLTVT.

V is TRBV19 and J is TRBJ2-1; 7 nucleotides line up with TRBD2. Looked up from germline, CDR1 is LNHDA and CDR2 is SQIVND (reference sequence). The CDR3 extends over 16 amino acids. The junction had 8 bases not matched to a gene; V was cut back by 1 base and J by 5 bases. CDR3 bases: TGTGCCAGTAGTATAGGAAGGGAGGGGAATCACAATGAGCAGTTCTTC. Translating it yields CASSIGREGNHNEQFF.

A few counts support this clone. The chain couples TRBV11-2 to TRBJ1-5; D ambiguous. Trimming pared 5 bases from V and 7 bases from J, leaving 12 bases between. This CDR3 contains 13 residues. Germline CDR1 and CDR2: SGHAT and FQNNGV. The DNA for the CDR3 is TGTGCCAGCAGCCAAGAGGAAAGACAGCCCCAGCATTTT. Protein product: CASSQEERQPQHF.

This clone appeared once. The chain uses TRBV6-5 and TRBJ2-3; the match to TRBD1 covers 7 bases. The CDR3 is made up of 15 amino acids. V shed 0 bases, J shed 2 bases, and the junction held 2 bases outside the gene matches. CDR1 is MNHEY, CDR2 SVGAGI, per germline. CDR3 DNA sequence: TGTGCCAGCAGTTACTCAGGGACAGCCACAGATACGCAGTATTTT. Translation: CASSYSGTATDTQYF.

The chain joins TRBV29-1 to TRBJ1-1; TRBD1 matches 9 bases. This CDR3 region has 14 residues. The trim removed 6 bases at V and 0 bases at J, leaving 5 bases unmatched. The germline gives CDR1 SQVTM, CDR2 ANQGSEA. The CDR3 DNA sequence: TGCAGCGTCCCCCGGACAGGGGTGAACACTGAAGCTTTCTTT. Translating gives CSVPRTGVNTEAFF.

The V and J genes are TRBV5-1 and TRBJ2-5, with TRBD1 as a possible D gene (6 bases). CDR3 size: 13 residues. Germline lookup yields CDR1 SGHRS and CDR2 YFSETQ. Trimming removed 0 bases from V and 5 bases from J, with 8 bases in between. The DNA of the CDR3 is TGCGCCAGCAGCTTGGACAGGGCCGAGACCCAGTACTTC. This gives the protein CASSLDRAETQYF.

This chain links TRBV4-3 with TRBJ1-5, with D unresolved. This CDR3 has 17 amino acids. Per the germline V gene, CDR1 is LGHNA and CDR2 is YSLEER. Trimming shortened V by 0 bases and J by 2 bases, and 14 bases separated the two germline ends. CDR3 coding DNA: TGCGCCAGCAGCCAAGAATACGCGTCCGGAGGCAATCAGCCCCAGCATTTT. Its protein product is CASSQEYASGGNQPQHF.

This sequence joins TRBV5-1 and TRBJ2-3; 7 positions match TRBD1. Germline V CDR1 and CDR2: SGHRS, YFSETQ. Unmatched junction bases numbered 8, after V lost 4 bases and J lost 0 bases. The CDR3 consists of 16 residues. The CDR3 DNA reads TGCGCCAGCAGCCCACTGGGGACAGTTAGCACAGATACGCAGTATTTT. Amino acid sequence: CASSPLGTVSTDTQYF.

To note about this clone: A junction boundary mismatches the germline segment, possibly from a read error. The V and J genes are TRBV27 and TRBJ1-5; D ambiguous. From germline, CDR1 is MNHEY and CDR2 SMNVEV (reference sequence). CDR3 length: 14 amino acids. The CDR3 DNA reads TGTACCAGCAGTCCCAACGTGGGCAATCAGCCCCAGCATTTT. Translation gives CTSSPNVGNQPQHF.

The gene calls are TRBV10-3 and TRBJ2-3; 10 nucleotides line up with TRBD1. The CDR3 contains 16 residues. J lost 5 bases, V lost 2 bases, and 7 bases had no gene match. Germline V gene lookup returns CDR1 ENHRY and CDR2 SYGVKD. This CDR3 reads CAISETGTGVKDTQYF. The CDR3 bases are TGTGCCATCAGTGAGACCGGGACAGGGGTGAAAGATACGCAGTATTTT.

The sample holds a few counts of this clone. The chain recombines TRBV12-5 with TRBJ1-5; 9 nucleotides line up with TRBD1. The CDR3 is 16 residues long. V lost 4 bases and J lost 6; bases outside the gene matches: 10. Germline V gives CDR1 LGHNT, CDR2 FRNRAP. This chain's CDR3 is CASGYERQGVGQPQHF. Written as DNA, the CDR3 is TGTGCTAGTGGTTATGAAAGACAGGGGGTCGGTCAGCCCCAGCATTTT.

This clone came up once. This chain links TRBV7-9 with TRBJ1-2; 7 nucleotides line up with TRBD1. The germline V gene has CDR1 SEHNR and CDR2 FQNEAQ (reference sequence). Germline trimming cut 9 bases from V and 7 bases from J; bases unmatched to any gene: 8. This CDR3 spans 12 amino acids. CDR3 nucleotides: TGTGCCAGTGAGGGGGCAGGGAGTGGCTACACCTTC. Translated: CASEGAGSGYTF.

The chain is built from TRBV7-9 and TRBJ2-1, with 10 positions matching TRBD2. Germline V gives CDR1 SEHNR, CDR2 FQNEAQ (reference sequence). The CDR3 extends over 15 amino acids. Trimming cost V 5 bases and J 8 bases; bases outside gene matches: 9. DNA of the CDR3: TGTGCCAGCAGCATCTCTAGCGGGAGAATCGATGAGCAGTTCTTC. Protein: CASSISSGRIDEQFF. The variable domain in full, completed from reference TRBV7-9 and TRBJ2-1, reads DTGVSQNPRHKITKRGQNVTFRCDPISEHNRLYWYRQTLGQGPEFLTYFQNEAQLEKSRLLSDRFSAERPKGSFSTLEIQRTEQGDSAMYLCASSISSGRIDEQFFGPGTRLTVL.

The V gene is TRBV29-1, the J gene TRBJ1-1; unclear D gene. Germline values: CDR1 SQVTM, CDR2 ANQGSEA. The germline V and J ends were trimmed by 3 bases and 4 bases, with 9 bases remaining between them. This CDR3 has 12 residues. In nucleotides, the CDR3 is TGCAGCGTTGAGGAGGGAAGCACTGAAGCTTTCTTT. Protein product: CSVEEGSTEAFF.